The source of this T cell receptor beta chain is a study of OX40 agonist ivuxolimab in advanced cancers. Study information: While on treatment, patients had intravenous ivuxolimab at 0.01 to 10 mg/kg every 2 weeks.

There are 11 residues in the CDR3. Germline CDR1 reads DFQATT; CDR2 reads SNEGSKA (reference sequence). V was cut by 2 bases and J by 7 bases, with 9 bases left in between. This clone was seen a few times. Using immunoSEQ multiplex PCR, the repertoire was profiled, and TCRdb retains in-frame clones only, with some absent. This table has tens of thousands of clones, around 90% appearing once. The sample consisted of CD4+ or CD8+ T cells sorted from blood, taken in a trial of the OX40 agonist ivuxolimab. This chain uses TRBV20-1 with TRBJ2-7, with D unresolved. This receptor was obtained from an adult with an advanced solid tumor such as melanoma, head and neck, liver or kidney cancer. CDR3 DNA sequence: TGCAGTGCTAGAAGGTCCTCGGAGCAGTACTTC. Its translation: CSARRSSEQYF.